One sample yielded the 28 T cell receptor beta chains listed below, sequenced in a study of vaccination effects on CD4 cells after COVID-19. These receptors' antigens are unknown. Sequencing used immunoSEQ multiplex PCR; TCRdb keeps in-frame clones, though not all of them. The sample consists of tens of thousands of clones, 75% to 85% of them appearing once. Within the ViraFEST assay, antigen-specific CD4+ T cells underwent expansion with viral peptide pools prior to sequencing. Isolation of CD4+ T cells took place after around 10 days of culture. The study found no prior SARS-CoV-2 infection in the vaccine recipients, who tested negative for nucleocapsid antibodies. The source material was CD4+ T cells from PBMCs cultured with SARS-CoV-2 spike peptides, sampled before COVID-19 vaccination. These receptors came from a human donor who received a COVID-19 vaccine.

The DNA for the CDR3 is TGTGCCAGCAGGATTGGGGCGCTTGTTGGCTACACCTTC. The encoded protein is CASRIGALVGYTF. The J gene is TRBJ1-2, the V gene TRBV6-5, with a tentative D call TRBD1 (5 bases). With 6 bases removed from V and 7 bases from J, the gap between germline ends came to 15 bases. Per germline, CDR1 MNHEY and CDR2 SVGAGI. The CDR3 runs 13 residues.

V usage is TRBV2 and J usage is TRBJ2-3, with 10 bases aligning to TRBD2. CDR3 size: 15 residues. Germline lookup yields CDR1 SNHLY and CDR2 FYNNEI. Germline trimming cut 5 bases from V and 1 base from J; bases unmatched to any gene: 3. The CDR3 here is CASSPLAGGTDTQYF. The CDR3 coding sequence is TGTGCCAGCAGTCCTCTAGCGGGGGGCACAGATACGCAGTATTTT.

This clone was counted once. This chain joins TRBV19 and TRBJ2-3; 13 bases are a match to TRBD2. Germline V lookup: CDR1 LNHDA, CDR2 SQIVND (reference sequence). The CDR3 extends over 17 amino acids. After removal of 4 bases from V and 2 bases from J, the junction contained 6 bases not matched to a gene. The chain's CDR3 is CASSRLAGGTSTDTQYF. As DNA, the CDR3 is TGTGCCAGTAGTAGACTAGCGGGGGGCACCTCCACAGATACGCAGTATTTT.

The sample holds a few counts of this clone. The chain couples TRBV30 to TRBJ1-5; D might be TRBD1 (5 bases). Trimming removed 1 base from V and 2 bases from J, with 6 bases in between. The germline V gene has CDR1 GTSNPN and CDR2 SVGIG (reference sequence). The CDR3 runs to 13 residues. This CDR3 is CAWSGRGNQPQHF. CDR3 DNA: TGTGCCTGGAGTGGCAGGGGCAATCAGCCCCAGCATTTT.

The V call is TRBV30, the J call TRBJ1-1; D is perhaps TRBD1 (5 bases). The CDR3 length is 13 residues. Trimming removed 1 base from V and 0 bases from J, with 6 bases in between. The germline V gene encodes CDR1 GTSNPN and CDR2 SVGIG (reference sequence). The DNA of the CDR3 is TGTGCCTGGAGTGGACAGTTGAACACTGAAGCTTTCTTT. Translated: CAWSGQLNTEAFF.

The chain recombines TRBV3-1 (or the pseudogene TRBV3-2) with TRBJ2-7; D is perhaps TRBD1 (5 bases). The V gene's germline CDR1 is LGHDT and CDR2 YNNKEL (reference sequence). This CDR3 has 13 residues. Trimming stripped 6 bases from V and 6 bases from J, with 15 bases between. CDR3 sequence: CASRQNPTGEQYF. The CDR3 DNA follows: TGTGCCAGCAGACAGAATCCAACAGGCGAGCAGTACTTC.

The chain couples TRBV30 to TRBJ1-2; tentative D call: TRBD1 (6 bases). The germline CDR1 and CDR2 sequences are GTSNPN and SVGIG (reference sequence). The CDR3 covers 13 residues. V was shortened by 3 bases and J by 2 bases, with 10 bases between the two germline ends. The CDR3 here is CAWREGGNYGYTF. In nucleotides, the CDR3 is TGTGCCTGGAGGGAGGGGGGGAACTATGGCTACACCTTC.

The chain combines TRBV7-9 with TRBJ2-1; 7 bases are shared with TRBD1. Per the germline V gene, CDR1 is SEHNR and CDR2 is FQNEAQ (reference sequence). The CDR3 sequence is 16 residues long. Trimming at V came to 5 bases and at J to 1 base, leaving 8 bases not matched to a gene. DNA of the CDR3: TGTGCCAGCAGCATTATAAGGGGGCCATCCTACAATGAGCAGTTCTTC. Protein sequence: CASSIIRGPSYNEQFF.

V usage is TRBV14 and J usage is TRBJ1-3, with D perhaps matching TRBD1 (5 bases). CDR1 is SGHDN and CDR2 is FVKESK in the germline V gene. There are 15 residues in the CDR3. The germline V and J ends were trimmed by 4 bases and 0 bases, with 10 bases remaining between them. CDR3 coding DNA: TGTGCCAGCAGCCTAGCCGGGACCTCTGGAAACACCATATATTTT. Translated: CASSLAGTSGNTIYF.

The rearrangement links TRBV9 to TRBJ1-3; no clear D. Trimming left V 0 bases short and J 3 bases short, with 4 bases between. The CDR3 length is 13 residues. The germline V gene encodes CDR1 SGDLS and CDR2 YYNGEE. The CDR3 spells CASSVVGGNTIYF. CDR3 nucleotides: TGTGCCAGCAGCGTAGTGGGTGGAAACACCATATATTTT.

This chain uses TRBV19 with TRBJ1-1, with 10 bases matching TRBD1. V lost 3 bases and J lost 7; bases outside the gene matches: 5. Germline V gene data show CDR1 as LNHDA and CDR2 as SQIVND (reference sequence). The CDR3 loop spans 14 amino acids. The CDR3 nucleotides are TGTGCCAGTAGTATCCCCGGGACAGGGGTTGAAGCTTTCTTT. This gives the protein CASSIPGTGVEAFF.

The chain has TRBV18 and TRBJ1-2; tentative D call: TRBD1 (5 bases). There are 15 residues in the CDR3. V lost 6 bases and J 3 bases, leaving 17 bases between the germline ends. In germline, CDR1 is KGHSH, CDR2 LQKENI. For the CDR3, the DNA is TGTGCCAGCTCCCCAGGTAGACAGCAGGACTATGGCTACACCTTC. Translation gives CASSPGRQQDYGYTF.

For the CDR3, the DNA is TGTGCCAGCAGCTTATATCTGACTGGAAACACCATATATTTT. Translating it yields CASSLYLTGNTIYF. This chain uses TRBV7-2 with TRBJ1-3, with D hard to call. From germline, CDR1 is SGHTA and CDR2 FQGNSA. The CDR3 sequence is 14 residues long. V was pared by 2 bases and J by 2 bases, with 7 bases between.

There are a few counts of this clone. The chain links TRBV5-5 to TRBJ1-2; tentative D call: TRBD1 (5 bases). V shed 7 bases and J shed 9 bases, with 22 bases lying between them. The germline V gene encodes CDR1 SGHKS and CDR2 YYEKEE (reference sequence). The length of the CDR3 is 14 residues. The CDR3 DNA follows: TGTGCCAGCGACTCGACCGTACAGGTCGGGAGCTACACCTTC. It specifies CASDSTVQVGSYTF.

A few counts support this clone. The chain uses TRBV7-9 and TRBJ1-1, with D possibly being TRBD1 (6 bases). Germline CDR1 SEHNR, CDR2 FQNEAQ (reference sequence). CDR3 length: 12 residues. Trimming cost V 5 bases and J 5 bases, with 9 bases left between them. This CDR3 reads CASSVGATEAFF. In DNA, the CDR3 is TGTGCCAGCAGCGTGGGGGCGACTGAAGCTTTCTTT.

The chain employs TRBV4-3 and TRBJ1-4; TRBD1 is a possible D gene (5 bases). V was clipped by 3 bases and J by 5 bases, with 7 bases between them. CDR3 length: 13 amino acids. The germline V gene encodes CDR1 LGHNA and CDR2 YSLEER. The CDR3 region has the DNA TGCGCCAGCAGCCAGCGGGGGAATGAAAAACTGTTTTTT. It yields the protein CASSQRGNEKLFF.

The chain recombines TRBV2 with TRBJ2-5; D might be TRBD1 (5 bases). Germline V lookup: CDR1 SNHLY, CDR2 FYNNEI. The CDR3 covers 15 residues. The V end was cut by 3 bases, the J end by 3 bases, with 14 bases between. The CDR3 coding sequence is TGTGCCAGCAGTGAGGGCGGCAGGGCGGAAGAGACCCAGTACTTC. Its protein is CASSEGGRAEETQYF.

This rearrangement joins TRBV5-1 to TRBJ2-7; D unclear. Germline V gene sequence: CDR1 SGHRS, CDR2 YFSETQ. The V end lost 4 bases, the J end lost 3 bases, and 11 bases lay between the germline ends. This CDR3 spans 13 amino acids. The CDR3 sequence: CASSVDGYYEQYF. The CDR3 nucleotides are TGCGCCAGCAGCGTGGACGGGTACTACGAGCAGTACTTC.

This clone was observed a few times. The chain carries TRBV7-9 and TRBJ2-7, with 9 bases identical to TRBD1. The trim removed 4 bases at V and 5 bases at J, leaving 6 bases unmatched. This CDR3 is built from 14 residues. The germline V gene has CDR1 SEHNR and CDR2 FQNEAQ (reference sequence). The CDR3 bases are TGTGCCAGCAGCTGGGGACAGGGCGGAGACGAGCAGTACTTC. This gives the protein CASSWGQGGDEQYF.

This clone occurred a few times. The V call is TRBV27, the J call TRBJ1-5; D unresolved. The CDR3 has 15 amino acids. The V end was cut by 6 bases, the J end by 0 bases, with 12 bases between. Germline V gives CDR1 MNHEY, CDR2 SMNVEV (reference sequence). In DNA, the CDR3 is TGTGCCAGCAGCCCTACAACGGTTAGCAATCAGCCCCAGCATTTT. Translated: CASSPTTVSNQPQHF.

This chain links TRBV7-9 with TRBJ2-5, with D perhaps assigned TRBD1 or TRBD2 (5 bases each). The V end lost 8 bases, the J end lost 4 bases, and 11 bases lay between the germline ends. There are 12 residues in the CDR3. Germline CDR1 SEHNR, CDR2 FQNEAQ (reference sequence). The CDR3 region is CASGRGTETQYF. For the CDR3, the DNA is TGTGCCAGCGGGAGAGGGACAGAGACCCAGTACTTC.

The chain has TRBV5-1 and TRBJ2-2, with 7 bases that match TRBD2. The CDR3 is 15 amino acids. CDR1 and CDR2 (germline): SGHRS, YFSETQ. Trimming cost V 4 bases and J 0 bases; bases outside gene matches: 3. CDR3 nucleotides: TGCGCCAGCAGCACAGCGGGAACGAACACCGGGGAGCTGTTTTTT. It encodes CASSTAGTNTGELFF.

The chain uses TRBV7-2 and TRBJ2-2; D possibly corresponds to TRBD1 (6 bases). This CDR3 is built from 13 residues. Germline V gives CDR1 SGHTA, CDR2 FQGNSA. Trimming stripped 3 bases from V and 5 bases from J, with 7 bases between. CDR3 sequence: CASSFQGTGELFF. The CDR3 DNA follows: TGTGCCAGCAGCTTTCAGGGGACCGGGGAGCTGTTTTTT.

V usage is TRBV5-1 and J usage is TRBJ1-5, with 7 bases lining up with TRBD1. The CDR3 totals 14 residues. Germline V lookup: CDR1 SGHRS, CDR2 YFSETQ. The V and J ends lost 5 bases and 2 bases, in that order; junction bases with no gene match: 4. The CDR3 region has the DNA TGCGCCAGCAGACCCGGGACAGGCAATCAGCCCCAGCATTTT. This sequence encodes CASRPGTGNQPQHF. The full variable domain, with the rest looked up from reference TRBV5-1 and TRBJ1-5, is KAGVTQTPRYLIKTRGQQVTLSCSPISGHRSVSWYQQTPGQGLQFLFEYFSETQRNKGNFPGRFSGRQFSNSRSEMNVSTLELGDSALYLCASRPGTGNQPQHFGDGTRLSIL.

This sequence joins TRBV6-5 and TRBJ2-4; D may be TRBD2 (6 bases). Germline values: CDR1 MNHEY, CDR2 SVGAGI. Trimming cost V 3 bases and J 3 bases, with 12 bases left between them. The CDR3 extends over 15 amino acids. The CDR3 here is CASSYGGGSKNIQYF. In nucleotides, the CDR3 is TGTGCCAGCAGTTATGGGGGAGGAAGCAAAAACATTCAGTACTTC.

The chain employs TRBV7-3 and TRBJ2-1, with TRBD1 matching over 9 bases. With 5 bases clipped from V and 1 base from J, the junction kept 3 bases outside the gene matches. The CDR3 is made up of 15 amino acids. Germline CDR1 and CDR2: SGHTA and FQGTGA. The CDR3 DNA reads as TGTGCCAGCAGCCGAGACAGGGGGTCCTACAATGAGCAGTTCTTC. Residues: CASSRDRGSYNEQFF.

The J gene is TRBJ1-6, the V gene TRBV7-9; TRBD1 matches at 7 bases. With V trimmed by 5 bases and J by 8 bases, 12 bases remained unmatched. This CDR3 is 16 amino acids long. CDR1 is SEHNR, CDR2 FQNEAQ, per germline (reference sequence). CDR3 region: CASSPLGIRGHSPLHF. Written as DNA, the CDR3 is TGTGCCAGCAGCCCCCTTGGGATAAGGGGGCATTCACCCCTCCACTTT.

The rearrangement links TRBV5-4 to TRBJ2-7; 7 nucleotides align to TRBD1. CDR1 SGHNT and CDR2 YYREEE come from the germline V gene (reference sequence). J lost 2 bases, V lost 4 bases, and 3 bases had no gene match. The CDR3 has 13 amino acids. The CDR3 loop is CASSRGQTYEQYF. CDR3 DNA: TGTGCCAGCAGCCGGGGACAGACCTACGAGCAGTACTTC.